This TCR beta chain was captured by sequencing in a study of human CD4 T cells and Enterobacteriaceae (dated by TCRdb to 2019 to 2021). Study-wide findings and limitations: Compared with specific clonotypes, broadly cross-reactive clonotypes seemed more expanded ex vivo, with about 55% of the 19 and about 60% of the roughly 34 falling in the top 5%. Reactivity of ex vivo clonotypes was inferred only by matching nucleotide sequences to CFSE-low cultures from the same donors.

Measured from the cysteine to the phenylalanine, the CDR3 is 16 residues long. Only the CDR3 region is kept as DNA, spanning 48 bases read in frame from base 1. Ends trimmed: V by 1 base, J by 7 bases; bases unmatched to a gene: 7. For CDR1 and CDR2, the germline V gene lists SGHTA and FQGNSA. Memory CD4+ T cells were FACS-sorted on a FACSAria III to over 98% purity as all CD4+ cells other than CD45RA+CCR7+CD95- naive cells. Healthy donor blood was obtained from blood donation centers in Switzerland. Positive selection with CD4 and CD14 magnetic microbeads was used to enrich total CD4+ T cells and monocytes. CD8+, CD14+, CD16+, CD56+, CD19+ and CD25-bright cells were excluded before sorting. In a couple of blood donors, total memory CD4+ T cells were sequenced directly ex vivo to assess in vivo expansion of bacteria-reactive clonotypes. Ficoll-Paque Plus was used to isolate peripheral blood mononuclear cells from donor blood.

As regards this clone: Its antigen target is currently unknown. Base-call qualities are not available, and no considerably larger clone is one nucleotide away.

Deep-level sequencing was performed on ex vivo total memory CD4+ samples, with a detection sensitivity of one cell in 200,000. The QIAamp DNA Micro Kit was used to extract genomic DNA from cell pellets, and spectrophotometry was used to check the DNA quantity and purity. The immunoSEQ multiplex PCR assay was used to amplify TCR Vbeta CDR3 regions. The amplicons were sequenced on the Illumina HiSeq platform. Each retrieved sequence was 87 nucleotides long and included the CDR3 region. The paper's data handling went like this. A clonotype was defined as a unique productive TCR Vbeta nucleotide sequence and was quantified by productive template frequency from ImmunoSEQ Analyzer V3.0. Expanded clonotypes were defined by a threshold at the top 5th percentile of each frequency-ranked repertoire. Repertoire overlap was calculated as Chao-Jaccard with the R package fossil and was visualized by nonmetric multidimensional scaling with the R package MASS. This immuneACCESS table, as held by TCRdb, lists in-frame sequences with V and J called but not all clones. Of the missing ones, under half trace to an unresolved V gene in checked studies; the others have no known cause. The D gene and trimming were derived from the DNA, and the V and J assignments and clone size from that table. For this sample the table gives around 26,000 clones, of which 70% to 90% were detected only once. The ten top clones hold roughly 0.88% of the sample.

This sequence was found in a human donor in good health. The V and J genes are TRBV7-2 and TRBJ2-1, with 10 bases aligning to TRBD1. The specimen sequenced was memory CD4+ T cells from blood. The sample's cell subset or site label is to be understood as: total memory CD4 T cells sorted directly ex vivo, unstimulated. Here the CDR3 is given as CASSLVLGQGTNEQFF. The base sequence is TGTGCCAGCAGCTTAGTTCTGGGACAGGGGACAAATGAGCAGTTCTTC. Where the CDR3 stops, the reference TRBV7-2 and TRBJ2-1 genes take over; the full variable domain is GAGVSQSPSNKVTEKGKDVELRCDPISGHTALYWYRQSLGQGLEFLIYFQGNSAPDKSGLPSDRFSAERTGGSVSTLTIQRTQQEDSAVYLCASSLVLGQGTNEQFFGPGTRLTVL.